Below, 23 T cell receptor beta chains from the same sample are listed, as sequenced in a study of T cell changes during pregnancy in multiple sclerosis. TCRdb's table, derived via immunoSEQ multiplex PCR, lists solely in-frame clones and lacks some. This table holds about 51,000 clones, almost 95% found once. Sequenced here: CD4+ T cells from peripheral blood mononuclear cells, sampled in the third trimester of pregnancy. The origin of the receptors is a female donor with multiple sclerosis, enrolled in a pregnancy study.

The CDR3 coding sequence is TGTGCCATCAGAGGACAGGATCGAGGTGGCTACACCTTC. It yields the protein CAIRGQDRGGYTF. The rearrangement links TRBV10-3 to TRBJ1-2; 7 positions agree with TRBD1. Germline V gene lookup returns CDR1 ENHRY and CDR2 SYGVKD. This CDR3 has 13 residues. V was pared by 6 bases and J by 7 bases, with 8 bases of the junction left unmatched.

This clone was counted once. V and J are TRBV19 and TRBJ1-1, with TRBD1 as a possible D gene (5 bases). V lost 6 bases to trimming and J lost 2 bases, with 13 bases between them. Germline V gives CDR1 LNHDA, CDR2 SQIVND (reference sequence). The CDR3 totals 14 residues. The CDR3 DNA reads as TGTGCCAGTAGAAGTCTCGGGGGAAACACTGAAGCTTTCTTT. It translates to CASRSLGGNTEAFF. The full variable domain, rest sourced from reference TRBV19 and TRBJ1-1, is DGGITQSPKYLFRKEGQNVTLSCEQNLNHDAMYWYRQDPGQGLRLIYYSQIVNDFQKGDIAEGYSVSREKKESFPLTVTSAQKNPTAFYLCASRSLGGNTEAFFGQGTRLTVV.

The chain carries TRBV2 and TRBJ2-1, with a weak D call TRBD2 (6 bases). The CDR3 covers 15 residues. CDR1 and CDR2 (germline): SNHLY, FYNNEI. V dropped 5 bases and J dropped 0 bases, with 11 bases sitting between them. The CDR3 DNA is TGTGCCAGCAGTTCCGGGACTGCCTCCTACAATGAGCAGTTCTTC. Protein sequence: CASSSGTASYNEQFF. The full variable domain, with the rest looked up from reference TRBV2 and TRBJ2-1, is EPEVTQTPSHQVTQMGQEVILRCVPISNHLYFYWYRQILGQKVEFLVSFYNNEISEKSEIFDDQFSVERPDGSNFTLKIRSTKLEDSAMYFCASSSGTASYNEQFFGPGTRLTVL.

CDR3 protein: CAWKEATNEKLFF. The CDR3 DNA sequence: TGTGCCTGGAAGGAGGCAACTAATGAAAAACTGTTTTTT. The chain employs TRBV30 and TRBJ1-4; D gene unclear. The CDR3 spans 13 residues. Deletions cut 4 bases from V and 0 bases from J, with 6 bases between. CDR1 is GTSNPN and CDR2 is SVGIG in the germline V gene (reference sequence).

This chain connects TRBV7-2 to TRBJ2-5; maybe TRBD1 (6 bases). The CDR3 consists of 14 residues. Between the trimmed V and J ends, which lost 4 bases and 2 bases, there was a span of 11 bases. Germline loops: CDR1 SGHTA, CDR2 FQGNSA. This CDR3 is CASSSQGWQETQYF. CDR3 nucleotide sequence: TGTGCCAGCAGCTCTCAGGGGTGGCAAGAGACCCAGTACTTC.

J is TRBJ2-5 and V is TRBV20-1, with D hard to call. V was cut by 0 bases and J by 5 bases, with 4 bases left in between. The CDR3 sequence is 11 residues long. Germline assignment: CDR1 DFQATT and CDR2 SNEGSKA (reference sequence). CDR3 in amino acids: CSARDMETQYF. The CDR3 DNA reads as TGCAGTGCTAGAGATATGGAGACCCAGTACTTC.

The rearrangement uses TRBV10-3 and TRBJ2-5, with 8 bases fitting TRBD2. CDR3 length: 13 amino acids. The ends lost 9 bases at V and 4 bases at J; junction bases unmatched: 7. From germline, CDR1 is ENHRY and CDR2 SYGVKD. CDR3 amino acids: CAIQSGSAETQYF. CDR3 DNA sequence: TGTGCCATTCAGAGCGGGAGTGCAGAGACCCAGTACTTC.

The rearrangement uses TRBV29-1 and TRBJ2-7, with D possibly being TRBD1 (5 bases). The CDR3 is 13 amino acids. The V gene's germline CDR1 is SQVTM and CDR2 ANQGSEA. The V and J ends lost 5 bases and 9 bases respectively, with 20 bases between them. CDR3: CSVSPDTGRGQYF. CDR3 sequence (DNA): TGCAGCGTTTCCCCGGACACCGGCCGAGGGCAGTACTTC.

The V gene is TRBV6-4, the J gene TRBJ2-1; D might be TRBD1 (5 bases). CDR3 length: 16 residues. CDR1 is MRHNA and CDR2 is SNTAGT in the germline V gene. The ends were cut back, 0 bases at V and 2 bases at J, with 11 bases in the middle. CDR3 DNA sequence: TGTGCCAGCAGTGACTCGACAGTCCCTCCCTACAATGAGCAGTTCTTC. Translation gives CASSDSTVPPYNEQFF.

The chain recombines TRBV27 with TRBJ1-2, with TRBD1 identical over 11 bases. The germline V gene encodes CDR1 MNHEY and CDR2 SMNVEV (reference sequence). The CDR3 totals 18 residues. V shed 0 bases, J shed 4 bases, and the junction held 10 bases outside the gene matches. The DNA for the CDR3 is TGTGCCAGCAGTTTATCCCTACCCGGGACAGGGGGGACCTATGGCTACACCTTC. This translates into CASSLSLPGTGGTYGYTF.

The J gene is TRBJ2-1, the V gene TRBV15; D gene uncertain. The CDR3 extends over 13 amino acids. Trimming took off 0 bases at V and 9 bases at J, with 9 bases between the two ends. Germline CDR1 reads LNHNV; CDR2 reads YYDKDF (reference sequence). CDR3 amino acids: CATSRDPLGEQFF. CDR3 in DNA: TGTGCCACCAGCAGAGATCCTCTAGGTGAGCAGTTCTTC.

The chain recombines TRBV4-2 with TRBJ2-2; 8 positions agree with TRBD2. V dropped 0 bases and J dropped 4; count of bases not matched to a gene: 4. The CDR3 contains 16 residues. The germline CDR1 and CDR2 sequences are LGHNA and YNFKEQ. Here the CDR3 reads CASSQDRREVTGELFF. CDR3 coding DNA: TGTGCCAGCAGCCAAGATCGGCGGGAGGTCACCGGGGAGCTGTTTTTT.

V is TRBV19 and J is TRBJ1-3, with D tentatively TRBD1 (6 bases). CDR3 length: 16 residues. Germline V gene lookup returns CDR1 LNHDA and CDR2 SQIVND (reference sequence). Trimming cost V 0 bases and J 0 bases, with 9 bases left between them. The DNA for the CDR3 is TGTGCCAGTAGTATAGACGGGACAAGCTCTGGAAACACCATATATTTT. It yields the protein CASSIDGTSSGNTIYF.

V is TRBV7-9 and J is TRBJ1-1, with 10 bases aligning to TRBD1. Germline lookup yields CDR1 SEHNR and CDR2 FQNEAQ (reference sequence). This CDR3 comprises 16 residues. V trimming: 1 base; J trimming: 6 bases; junction bases outside the gene matches: 8. CDR3 loop: CASSLDDPGTGAEAFF. In DNA, the CDR3 is TGTGCCAGCAGCTTAGATGACCCCGGGACAGGGGCTGAAGCTTTCTTT.

The chain employs TRBV27 and TRBJ1-5, with 8 bases fitting TRBD1. Germline V gene sequence: CDR1 MNHEY, CDR2 SMNVEV (reference sequence). V lost 5 bases and J lost 6; bases outside the gene matches: 9. This CDR3 spans 15 amino acids. CDR3 protein: CASSPRTGIFQPQHF. CDR3 sequence (DNA): TGTGCCAGCAGTCCCCGGACAGGGATCTTTCAGCCCCAGCATTTT.

This clone was seen just once. The V gene is TRBV11-3, the J gene TRBJ2-3; 8 bases match TRBD1. In germline, CDR1 is SGHNT, CDR2 YENEEA. The J segment lost 0 bases and the V segment lost 4 bases, leaving 6 bases of the junction unmatched. The CDR3 spans 16 residues. CDR3 loop: CASSSAGGRSTDTQYF. The CDR3 DNA sequence: TGTGCCAGCAGCTCGGCAGGGGGCCGGAGCACAGATACGCAGTATTTT. Full variable domain (rest looked up from reference TRBV11-3 and TRBJ2-3): EAGVVQSPRYKIIEKKQPVAFWCNPISGHNTLYWYLQNLGQGPELLIRYENEEAVDDSQLPKDRFSAERLKGVDSTLKIQPAELGDSAVYLCASSSAGGRSTDTQYFGPGTRLTVL.

A single count supports this clone. The CDR3 DNA reads as TGTGCCAGCAGTGAAAAGCGGAGCTCCTACAATGAGCAGTTCTTC. Amino acid sequence: CASSEKRSSYNEQFF. V and J are TRBV2 and TRBJ2-1; a weak D match, TRBD2 (5 bases). The germline CDR1 and CDR2 sequences are SNHLY and FYNNEI. Trimming took off 2 bases at V and 0 bases at J, with 8 bases between the two ends. There are 15 residues in the CDR3.

The CDR3 nucleotides read TGTGCCAGCAGCTTGGACAGGGGTTCGGGCGAGACCCAGTACTTC. Its protein product is CASSLDRGSGETQYF. The V call is TRBV7-2, the J call TRBJ2-5, with 9 bases identical to TRBD1. V lost 3 bases and J lost 5; bases outside the gene matches: 7. Germline V lookup: CDR1 SGHTA, CDR2 FQGNSA. CDR3 length equals 15 residues. Looking up the rest from reference TRBV7-2 and TRBJ2-5 gives the full variable domain: GAGVSQSPSNKVTEKGKDVELRCDPISGHTALYWYRQSLGQGLEFLIYFQGNSAPDKSGLPSDRFSAERTGGSVSTLTIQRTQQEDSAVYLCASSLDRGSGETQYFGPGTRLLVL.

The V gene is TRBV4-1, the J gene TRBJ2-7; no definite D call. The germline gives CDR1 MGHRA, CDR2 YSYEKL. The germline V and J ends were trimmed by 0 bases and 4 bases, with 13 bases remaining between them. This CDR3 comprises 15 residues. CDR3 in amino acids: CASSQEAGSRYEQYF. The CDR3 DNA sequence: TGCGCCAGCAGCCAAGAAGCAGGATCTCGGTACGAGCAGTACTTC.

J is TRBJ2-1 and V is TRBV18; a weak D match, TRBD2 (6 bases). Germline V gene lookup returns CDR1 KGHSH and CDR2 LQKENI. Trimming cost V 1 base and J 4 bases, with 11 bases left between them. The CDR3 contains 15 residues. The CDR3 coding sequence is TGTGCCAGCTCACCACGGAGGGCGGGTTACAATGAGCAGTTCTTC. The encoded protein is CASSPRRAGYNEQFF.

This chain links TRBV2 with TRBJ2-7, with D hard to call. The V gene lost 1 base and the J gene lost 3 bases, with 16 bases spanning the gap. CDR1 is SNHLY, CDR2 FYNNEI, per germline. The CDR3 extends over 16 amino acids. DNA of the CDR3: TGTGCCAGCAGTGAAGGCGCGGTCCCGTTCTTCTACGAGCAGTACTTC. Amino acids: CASSEGAVPFFYEQYF.

The gene calls are TRBV5-1 and TRBJ1-2; D perhaps matches TRBD1 (6 bases). Germline assignment: CDR1 SGHRS and CDR2 YFSETQ. The V end lost 0 bases, the J end lost 5 bases, and 17 bases lay between the germline ends. This CDR3 has 16 amino acids. The CDR3 reads CASSLAATGSQYGYTF. As DNA, the CDR3 is TGCGCCAGCAGCTTGGCCGCGACAGGCTCCCAATATGGCTACACCTTC.

The chain employs TRBV29-1 and TRBJ2-1; TRBD2 matches 9 bases. This CDR3 contains 15 residues. The J segment lost 4 bases and the V segment lost 7 bases, leaving 11 bases of the junction unmatched. CDR1 and CDR2 (germline): SQVTM, ANQGSEA. The DNA for the CDR3 is TGCAGCGCAACAGCCGGGACTAGCCGATACAATGAGCAGTTCTTC. Translated, it gives CSATAGTSRYNEQFF.